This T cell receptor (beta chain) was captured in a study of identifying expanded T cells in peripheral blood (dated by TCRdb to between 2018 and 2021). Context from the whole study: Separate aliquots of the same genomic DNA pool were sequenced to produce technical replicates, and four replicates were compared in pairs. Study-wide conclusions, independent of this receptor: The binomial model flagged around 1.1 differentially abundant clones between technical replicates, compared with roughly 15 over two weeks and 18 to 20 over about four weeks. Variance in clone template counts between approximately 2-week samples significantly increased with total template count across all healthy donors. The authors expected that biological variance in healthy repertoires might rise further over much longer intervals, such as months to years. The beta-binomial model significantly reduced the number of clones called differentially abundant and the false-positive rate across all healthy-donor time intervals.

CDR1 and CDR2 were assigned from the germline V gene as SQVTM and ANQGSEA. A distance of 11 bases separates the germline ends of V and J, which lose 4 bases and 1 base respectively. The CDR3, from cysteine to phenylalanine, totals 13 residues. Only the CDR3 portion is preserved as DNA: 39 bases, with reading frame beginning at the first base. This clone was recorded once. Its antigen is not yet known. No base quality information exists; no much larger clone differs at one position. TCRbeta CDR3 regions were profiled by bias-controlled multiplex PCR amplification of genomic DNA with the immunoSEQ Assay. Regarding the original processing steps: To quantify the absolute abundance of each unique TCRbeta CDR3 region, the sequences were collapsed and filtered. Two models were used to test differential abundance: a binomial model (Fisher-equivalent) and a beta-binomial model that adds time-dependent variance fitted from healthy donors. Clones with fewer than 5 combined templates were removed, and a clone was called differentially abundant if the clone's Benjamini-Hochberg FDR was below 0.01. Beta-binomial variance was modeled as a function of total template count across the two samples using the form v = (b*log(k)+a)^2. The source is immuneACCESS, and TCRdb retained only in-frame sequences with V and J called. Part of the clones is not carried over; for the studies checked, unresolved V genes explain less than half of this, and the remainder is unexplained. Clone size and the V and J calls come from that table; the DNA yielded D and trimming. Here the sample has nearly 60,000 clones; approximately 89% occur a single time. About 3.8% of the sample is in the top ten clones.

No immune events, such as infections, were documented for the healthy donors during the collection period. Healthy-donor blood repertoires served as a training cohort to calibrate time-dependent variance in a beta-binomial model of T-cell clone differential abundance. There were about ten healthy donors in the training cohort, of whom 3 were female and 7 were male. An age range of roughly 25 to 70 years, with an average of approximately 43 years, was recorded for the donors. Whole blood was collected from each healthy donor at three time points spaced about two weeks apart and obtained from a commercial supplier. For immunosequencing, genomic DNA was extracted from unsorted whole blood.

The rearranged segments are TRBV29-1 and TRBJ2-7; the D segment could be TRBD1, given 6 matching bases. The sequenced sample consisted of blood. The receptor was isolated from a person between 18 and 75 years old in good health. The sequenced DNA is TGCAGCGTTGTCTGGACAGCGTCCTACGAGCAGTACTTC. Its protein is CSVVWTASYEQYF.